The 12 T cell receptor beta chains presented below share a single source sample, sequenced in a study of OX40 agonist ivuxolimab in advanced cancers. Sequenced by immunoSEQ multiplex PCR; TCRdb stores in-frame clones only, minus some. Of some 65,000 clones listed, about 85% are singletons. The source material was CD4+ or CD8+ T cells sorted from blood, sampled in a trial of the OX40 agonist ivuxolimab. The receptors were sampled from an adult with an advanced solid tumor such as melanoma, head and neck, liver or kidney cancer.

The chain carries TRBV19 and TRBJ2-2, with no clear D. The CDR3 covers 13 residues. Trimming took 7 bases from V and 4 from J, leaving 10 bases between them. CDR1 is LNHDA and CDR2 is SQIVND in the germline V gene (reference sequence). The CDR3 protein is CASTLTGTGELFF. The CDR3 DNA sequence: TGTGCCAGTACGCTGACGGGCACCGGGGAGCTGTTTTTT.

The chain couples TRBV5-1 to TRBJ2-1; D is uncertain. Germline V CDR1 and CDR2: SGHRS, YFSETQ. The CDR3 runs to 15 residues. The V gene lost 4 bases and the J gene lost 0 bases, with 11 bases spanning the gap. The DNA of the CDR3 is TGCGCCAGCAGCATCGATACGAGCTCCTACAATGAGCAGTTCTTC. Translated, it gives CASSIDTSSYNEQFF.

The chain carries TRBV28 and TRBJ1-4; 9 bases map to TRBD1. V trimming: 5 bases; J trimming: 0 bases; junction bases outside the gene matches: 10. Germline V gene lookup returns CDR1 MDHEN and CDR2 SYDVKM. The CDR3 loop spans 18 amino acids. The CDR3 nucleotides read TGTGCCAGCAGTGAAGGGGGGACAGGGACGGCAACTAATGAAAAACTGTTTTTT. It yields the protein CASSEGGTGTATNEKLFF.

This chain links TRBV5-1 with TRBJ2-3, with a tentative D call TRBD1 (5 bases). Germline values: CDR1 SGHRS, CDR2 YFSETQ. This CDR3 contains 13 residues. V was pared by 4 bases and J by 5 bases, with 11 bases between. As DNA, the CDR3 is TGCGCCAGCAGCGCGCACCAGGGAGATACGCAGTATTTT. Encoded protein: CASSAHQGDTQYF.

CDR3 loop: CASSRWDRGPNEKLFF. In DNA, the CDR3 is TGTGCCAGCAGCCGTTGGGACAGGGGCCCGAATGAAAAACTGTTTTTT. V usage is TRBV7-9 and J usage is TRBJ1-4; TRBD1 matches at 10 bases. The CDR3 covers 16 residues. Per germline, CDR1 SEHNR and CDR2 FQNEAQ (reference sequence). Unmatched junction bases numbered 8, after V lost 5 bases and J lost 5 bases.

The rearrangement uses TRBV2 and TRBJ1-2; 7 positions agree with TRBD1. Trimming cost V 0 bases and J 4 bases; bases outside gene matches: 2. CDR3 length equals 14 residues. Germline loops: CDR1 SNHLY, CDR2 FYNNEI. The CDR3 here is CASSEATGRYGYTF. Here the CDR3 DNA reads TGTGCCAGCAGTGAAGCGACAGGGCGCTATGGCTACACCTTC.

This clone has a single count. The chain links TRBV5-4 to TRBJ2-7; 8 positions match TRBD1. V dropped 0 bases and J dropped 6; count of bases not matched to a gene: 2. Germline CDR1 and CDR2: SGHNT and YYREEE (reference sequence). There are 13 residues in the CDR3. CDR3 DNA: TGTGCCAGCAGCTTGGAGACAGGGGCCGAGCAGTACTTC. Its protein is CASSLETGAEQYF.

The chain has TRBV6-5 and TRBJ2-5; D possibly corresponds to TRBD1 (6 bases). The J call is in doubt because the DNA end fits TRBJ2-7 better. The CDR3 is 15 residues long. Germline values: CDR1 MNHEY, CDR2 SVGAGI. The CDR3 loop is CASSSAGTQGLEQYF. Written as DNA, the CDR3 is TGTGCCAGCAGTTCTGCCGGGACACAAGGCCTCGAGCAGTACTTC.

CDR3 nucleotides: TGTGCCAGTAGTATAGCTCCCATCCAGGGGTATGCCTACAATGAGCAGTTCTTC. It codes for CASSIAPIQGYAYNEQFF. The chain uses TRBV19 and TRBJ2-1; the D gene is possibly TRBD1 (6 bases). CDR3 length: 18 residues. The germline V gene has CDR1 LNHDA and CDR2 SQIVND (reference sequence). The V end lost 1 base, the J end lost 2 bases, and 18 bases lay between the germline ends.

The chain employs TRBV7-6 and TRBJ2-1; a weak D match, TRBD1 (6 bases). Per the germline V gene, CDR1 is SGHVS and CDR2 is FNYEAQ. The CDR3 has 12 amino acids. Trimming shortened V by 4 bases and J by 7 bases, and 8 bases separated the two germline ends. The CDR3: CASSSTGNEQFF. The CDR3, as DNA: TGTGCCAGCAGCTCCACAGGGAATGAGCAGTTCTTC.

The V gene is TRBV19, the J gene TRBJ1-1; 8 bases are a match to TRBD1. The CDR3 length is 14 residues. Germline lookup yields CDR1 LNHDA and CDR2 SQIVND (reference sequence). With 6 bases clipped from V and 4 bases from J, the junction kept 7 bases outside the gene matches. In DNA, the CDR3 is TGTGCCAGTAGCCAGACAGGGGTGGGCACTGAAGCTTTCTTT. It encodes CASSQTGVGTEAFF.

The rearrangement uses TRBV4-3 and TRBJ1-5; a possible D gene is TRBD1 (5 bases). There are 15 residues in the CDR3. The V gene's germline CDR1 is LGHNA and CDR2 YSLEER. The ends were cut back, 0 bases at V and 5 bases at J, with 11 bases in the middle. CDR3 nucleotide sequence: TGCGCCAGCAGCCAAGACTGGGGAGGGGATCAGCCCCAGCATTTT. This gives the protein CASSQDWGGDQPQHF.